This TCR beta chain was captured in a study of beta chain features in type 1 diabetes. The study's findings and limits: Equally in patients and controls, PCR might preferentially amplify shorter templates.

Since all of the isolated RNA was reverse transcribed, expressed TCRB transcripts were what got sequenced. Sequencing was performed with immunoSEQ multiplex PCR; in TCRdb, only in-frame clones are kept and a portion is missing. The repertoire consists of about 220,000 clones, with roughly a tenth occurring once and the leading ten covering about 1.2%. About this clone: Its antigen remains unknown.

Trimming cost V 8 bases and J 0 bases, with 14 bases left between them. The CDR3 consists of 14 residues. Germline CDR1 reads SNHLY; CDR2 reads FYNNEI. The J gene is TRBJ2-7, the V gene TRBV2; D is unresolved. Sequenced material: central memory CD4+ T cells from blood. This clonotype originated in a young man in good health. The CDR3, as DNA: TGTGCCAGCCTCGTATCTGGGGTCTCCTACGAGCAGTACTTC. Translated, it gives CASLVSGVSYEQYF.